This is a list of T cell receptor beta chains from one sample in a study of T cells in Graves' hyperthyroidism and ophthalmopathy. TCRdb ran MiXCR on the multiplex PCR reads and lists one entry per CDR3 protein. Altogether 490,000 or so distinct CDR3 sequences are present, less than 25% being singletons, with the ten largest covering roughly 49%. The specimen sequenced was blood. The receptors stem from a woman between 65 and 79 years old with Graves' ophthalmopathy. Each CDR3 is given with its conserved first and last residue. The D gene is left open where the match is weak. Some rows have no size entry. The others give once, few or many, or a class for an expanded clone.

V gene	J gene	D gene	clone size	CDR3 DNA	CDR3 protein
TRBV18	TRBJ1-5	NA	NA	TGTGCCAGCTCTTCCCGGGGGGGAGGAATGGGCAATCAGCCCCAGCATTTT	CASSSRGGGMGNQPQHF
TRBV12-3/TRBV12-4	TRBJ1-6	NA	NA	TGTGCCAGCAGTTTAGGACACCTGAATTCACCCCTCCACTTT	CASSLGHLNSPLHF
TRBV3-1	TRBJ1-2	NA	NA	TGTGCCAGCAGCCAAGAACCCCGAGGGTATGGCTACACCTTC	CASSQEPRGYGYTF
TRBV30	TRBJ2-1	TRBD2	NA	TGTGCCTGGAGGTGGCGGGAGCCCTCCTACAATGAGCAGTTCTTC	CAWRWREPSYNEQFF
TRBV5-5	TRBJ1-1	NA	few	TGTGCCAGCAGCTCCGGACACATTAACACTGAAGCTTTCTTT	CASSSGHINTEAFF
TRBV3-1	TRBJ2-5	TRBD2	NA	TGTGCCAGCAGCCAATGGGGACTAGCAGGAGAGACCCAGTACTTC	CASSQWGLAGETQYF
TRBV20-1	TRBJ2-7	NA	few	TGCAGTGCTAGTTCGGGCTACGAGCAGTACTTC	CSASSGYEQYF
TRBV29-1	TRBJ2-5	NA	once	TGCAGCGGCCTTCAAGAGACCCAGTACTTC	CSGLQETQYF
TRBV20-1	TRBJ2-3	TRBD2	few	TGCAGTGCTAGACTAGCGGGAAGCACAGATACGCAGTATTTT	CSARLAGSTDTQYF
TRBV5-6	TRBJ2-1	NA	once	TGTGCCAGCAGTTCACCCCTTTCAGAATACTCCTACAATGAGCAGTTCTTC	CASSSPLSEYSYNEQFF
TRBV19	TRBJ2-7	NA	NA	TGTGCCAGTAGTCGGCAGGCCGTGGGGTACGAGCAGTACTTC	CASSRQAVGYEQYF
TRBV5-1	TRBJ2-1	NA	few	TGCGCCAGCAGTCTGATCCCTGGCAGGAATGAGCAGTTCTTC	CASSLIPGRNEQFF
TRBV2	TRBJ1-2	NA	NA	TGTGCCAGCAGTGACCCGGCAGCCTATGGCTACACCTTC	CASSDPAAYGYTF
TRBV20-1	TRBJ1-2	NA	NA	TGCAGTGCTAGTGGACCGCGGACCTTC	CSASGPRTF
TRBV3-1	TRBJ2-4	TRBD1	many	TGTGCCAGCAGCCAAGGGACAGGACCCAAAAACATTCAGTACTTC	CASSQGTGPKNIQYF
TRBV6-1	TRBJ2-7	TRBD2	NA	TGTGCCAGCACTACCCCGGGGCTAGCGGGATCCTACGAGCAGTACTTC	CASTTPGLAGSYEQYF
TRBV5-5	TRBJ2-5	NA	few	TGTGTCAGCAGCTTGGGACCCAGTACGCTGGAGACCCAGTACTTC	CVSSLGPSTLETQYF
TRBV6-1	TRBJ1-2	NA	few	TGTGCCAGCAGAAGATCCGGGACGGAGGGAAGTGGCTACACCTTC	CASRRSGTEGSGYTF
TRBV5-1	TRBJ2-7	NA	NA	TGCGCCAGCAGCTTCGCCGACAGTGAATACGAGCAGTACTTC	CASSFADSEYEQYF
TRBV20-1	TRBJ1-2	TRBD1	NA	TGCAGTGCTAGCCCCAGGACAGGGACCCGCTATGGCTACACCTTC	CSASPRTGTRYGYTF